This T cell receptor (beta chain) comes out of a study of blood T cell repertoires in COVID-19. Germline V CDR1 and CDR2: LGHDT, YNNKEL (reference sequence). Unmatched junction bases numbered 6, after V lost 4 bases and J lost 5 bases. The CDR3 is 15 amino acids. The table lists this clone with a few counts. Study processing details: Estimation of nucleated cell counts relied on the amplification of reference gene primers. This table comes from immunoSEQ multiplex PCR, and its TCRdb copy is limited to in-frame clones, with some not included. V and J calls and clone size are copied from that table; D and trimming were computed from the DNA. The sample carries about 71,000 clones, about 90% recorded once.

Specimen: peripheral blood. This TCR was recovered from a human donor in a cohort sampled during active COVID-19. V gene TRBV3-1 (or the pseudogene TRBV3-2) combines with J gene TRBJ2-2, with 8 bases that match TRBD2. The CDR3 nucleotides are TGTGCCAGCAGCCTCGGGGGGGCTAGAACCGGGGAGCTGTTTTTT. Translation: CASSLGGARTGELFF.